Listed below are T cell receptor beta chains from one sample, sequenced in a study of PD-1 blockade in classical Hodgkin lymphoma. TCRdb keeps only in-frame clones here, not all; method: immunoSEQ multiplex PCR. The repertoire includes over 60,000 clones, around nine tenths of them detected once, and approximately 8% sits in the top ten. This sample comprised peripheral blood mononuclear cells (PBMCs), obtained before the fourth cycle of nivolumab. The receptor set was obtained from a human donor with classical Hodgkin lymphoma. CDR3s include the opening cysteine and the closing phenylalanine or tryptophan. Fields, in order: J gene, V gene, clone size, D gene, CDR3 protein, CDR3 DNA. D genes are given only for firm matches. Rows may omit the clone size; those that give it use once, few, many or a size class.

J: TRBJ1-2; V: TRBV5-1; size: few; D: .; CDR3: CASSSSKQGNYGYTF; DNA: TGCGCCAGCAGCTCAAGCAAACAGGGAAACTATGGCTACACCTTC
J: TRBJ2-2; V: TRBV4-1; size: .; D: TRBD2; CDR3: CASSQEERTSGGAKTGELFF; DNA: TGCGCCAGCAGCCAAGAGGAACGGACTAGCGGGGGGGCCAAGACCGGGGAGCTGTTTTTT
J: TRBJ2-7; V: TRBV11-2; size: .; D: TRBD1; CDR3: CASSLDLEGTENEQYF; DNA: TGTGCCAGCAGCTTAGATCTAGAGGGGACAGAAAACGAGCAGTACTTC
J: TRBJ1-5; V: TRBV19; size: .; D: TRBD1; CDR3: CASSETGGVQPQHF; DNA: TGTGCCAGTAGTGAGACAGGGGGGGTTCAGCCCCAGCATTTT
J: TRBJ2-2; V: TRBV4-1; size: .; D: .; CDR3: CASSQVGGTGELFF; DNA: TGCGCCAGCAGCCAAGTCGGGGGTACCGGGGAGCTGTTTTTT
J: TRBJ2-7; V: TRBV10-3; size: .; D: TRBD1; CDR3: CAISSGTDTYEQYF; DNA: TGTGCCATCAGTTCCGGGACAGATACCTACGAGCAGTACTTC
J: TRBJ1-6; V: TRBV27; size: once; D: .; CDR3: CASSLDPRGYNSPLHF; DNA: TGTGCCAGCAGTTTAGACCCCAGGGGTTATAATTCACCCCTCCACTTT
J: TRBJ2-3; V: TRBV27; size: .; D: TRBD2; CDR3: CATAGLASTDTQYF; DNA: TGTGCCACCGCCGGACTAGCAAGCACAGATACGCAGTATTTT
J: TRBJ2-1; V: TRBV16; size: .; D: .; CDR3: CASSLSFEQFF; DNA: TGTGCCAGCAGCCTCAGCTTTGAGCAGTTCTTC
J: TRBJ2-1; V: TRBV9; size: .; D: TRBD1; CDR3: CASTFRDSSYNEQFF; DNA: TGTGCCAGCACCTTCCGGGACAGCTCCTACAATGAGCAGTTCTTC
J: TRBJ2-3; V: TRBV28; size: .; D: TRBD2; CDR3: CASSRGREISDTQYF; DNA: TGTGCCAGCAGTAGAGGGCGGGAGATCTCAGATACGCAGTATTTT
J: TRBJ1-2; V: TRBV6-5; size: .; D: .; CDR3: CASSEWDYGYTF; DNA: TGTGCCAGCAGTGAATGGGACTATGGCTACACCTTC
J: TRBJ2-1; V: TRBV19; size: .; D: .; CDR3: CASSMGINEQFF; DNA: TGTGCCAGTAGTATGGGGATCAATGAGCAGTTCTTC
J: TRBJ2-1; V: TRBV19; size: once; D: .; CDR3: CASLSDNEQFF; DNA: TGTGCCAGTCTCAGTGACAATGAGCAGTTCTTC
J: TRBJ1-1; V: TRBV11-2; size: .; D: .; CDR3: CASSLIAGVIGTEAFF; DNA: TGTGCCAGCAGCTTAATCGCAGGGGTTATTGGCACTGAAGCTTTCTTT
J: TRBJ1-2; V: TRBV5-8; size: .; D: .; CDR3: CASSPLGGLLYGYTF; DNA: TGTGCCAGCAGCCCCCTTGGGGGACTTCTTTATGGCTACACCTTC
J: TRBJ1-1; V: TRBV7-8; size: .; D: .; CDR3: CASSQARQDLAEAFF; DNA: TGTGCCAGCAGCCAAGCCCGTCAGGATCTAGCTGAAGCTTTCTTT
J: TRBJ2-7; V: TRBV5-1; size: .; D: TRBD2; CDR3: CASSLAGNRGELQYF; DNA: TGCGCCAGCAGCTTGGCCGGCAACCGGGGGGAGCTGCAGTACTTC
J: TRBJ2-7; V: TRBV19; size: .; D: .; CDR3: CASSMADLLLEEQYF; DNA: TGTGCCAGTAGTATGGCGGACCTTCTTTTGGAAGAGCAGTACTTC
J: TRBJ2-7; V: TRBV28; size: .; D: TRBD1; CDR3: CASIGTVPYEQYF; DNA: TGTGCCAGCATAGGGACAGTCCCCTACGAGCAGTACTTC
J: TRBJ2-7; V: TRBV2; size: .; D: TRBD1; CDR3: CASSEVQGPRYEQYF; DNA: TGTGCCAGCAGTGAGGTACAGGGGCCTCGCTACGAGCAGTACTTC
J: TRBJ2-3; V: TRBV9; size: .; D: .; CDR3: CASSVLGGPVDTQYF; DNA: TGTGCCAGCAGCGTCCTTGGAGGGCCGGTAGATACGCAGTATTTT
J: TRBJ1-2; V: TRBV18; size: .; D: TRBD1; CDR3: CASSADRAVGHYGYTF; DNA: TGTGCCAGCTCAGCCGACAGGGCAGTAGGACACTATGGCTACACCTTC
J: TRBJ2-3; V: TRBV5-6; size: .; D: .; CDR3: CASSLAQGTDTQYF; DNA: TGTGCCAGCAGCTTGGCACAGGGCACAGATACGCAGTATTTT
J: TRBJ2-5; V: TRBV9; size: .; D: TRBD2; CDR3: CASSVASGQETQYF; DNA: TGTGCCAGCAGCGTAGCTAGCGGACAAGAGACCCAGTACTTC
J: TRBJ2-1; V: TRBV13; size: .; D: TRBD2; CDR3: CASSPRGLARNEQFF; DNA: TGTGCCAGCAGCCCCCGGGGACTAGCCCGTAATGAGCAGTTCTTC
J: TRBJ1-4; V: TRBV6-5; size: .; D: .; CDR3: CASALDGQLFF; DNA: TGTGCCAGCGCCCTCGATGGGCAACTGTTTTTT
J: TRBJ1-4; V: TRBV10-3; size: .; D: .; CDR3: CAISESWEGSNEKLFF; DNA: TGTGCCATCAGTGAGTCGTGGGAGGGATCTAATGAAAAACTGTTTTTT
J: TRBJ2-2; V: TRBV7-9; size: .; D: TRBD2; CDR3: CASSQPGGNTGELFF; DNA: TGTGCCAGCAGCCAACCGGGGGGGAACACCGGGGAGCTGTTTTTT
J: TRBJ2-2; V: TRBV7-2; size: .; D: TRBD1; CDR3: CASSLGDRVFEELFF; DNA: TGTGCCAGCAGCTTAGGGGACAGGGTATTTGAGGAGCTGTTTTTT
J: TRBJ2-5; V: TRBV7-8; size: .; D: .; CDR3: CASSLLGSIQETQYF; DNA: TGTGCCAGCAGCTTATTGGGCAGTATTCAAGAGACCCAGTACTTC
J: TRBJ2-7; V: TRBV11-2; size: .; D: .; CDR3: CASSFPLALNEQYF; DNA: TGTGCCAGCAGCTTCCCCCTAGCGCTGAACGAGCAGTACTTC
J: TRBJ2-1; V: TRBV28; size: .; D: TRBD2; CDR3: CASSFRGLVGNEQFF; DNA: TGTGCCAGCAGTTTTAGGGGACTAGTTGGCAATGAGCAGTTCTTC
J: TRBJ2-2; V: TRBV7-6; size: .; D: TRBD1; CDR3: CASSLADRGGELFF; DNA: TGTGCCAGCAGCTTAGCGGACAGGGGTGGGGAGCTGTTTTTT
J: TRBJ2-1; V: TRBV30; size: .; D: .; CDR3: CAWSSTGVGGYNEQFF; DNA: TGTGCCTGGAGTTCCACGGGAGTAGGGGGTTACAATGAGCAGTTCTTC
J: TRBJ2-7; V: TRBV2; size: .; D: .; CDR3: CASSPSSYEQYF; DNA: TGTGCCAGCAGTCCCAGCTCCTACGAGCAGTACTTC
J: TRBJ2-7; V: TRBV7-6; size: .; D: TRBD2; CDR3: CASSPSGSDTYEQYF; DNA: TGTGCCAGCAGCCCTAGCGGGAGCGATACCTACGAGCAGTACTTC
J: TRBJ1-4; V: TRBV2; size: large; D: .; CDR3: CASRLEGSGEKLFF; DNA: TGTGCCAGCAGGTTGGAGGGGTCCGGTGAAAAACTGTTTTTT
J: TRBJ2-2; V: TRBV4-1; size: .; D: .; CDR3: CASSQAWGRADTGELFF; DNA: TGCGCCAGCAGCCAAGCCTGGGGGCGGGCGGACACCGGGGAGCTGTTTTTT
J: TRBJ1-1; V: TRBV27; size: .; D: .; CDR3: CASSLGQNTEAFF; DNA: TGTGCCAGCAGTTTAGGGCAAAACACTGAAGCTTTCTTT
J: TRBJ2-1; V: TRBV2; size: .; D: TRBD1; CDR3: CASTRDRGPSSYNEQFF; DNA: TGTGCCAGCACCCGGGACAGGGGCCCAAGCTCCTACAATGAGCAGTTCTTC
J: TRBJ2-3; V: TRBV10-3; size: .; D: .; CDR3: CAISEGASTDTQYF; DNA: TGTGCCATCAGTGAGGGAGCGAGCACAGATACGCAGTATTTT
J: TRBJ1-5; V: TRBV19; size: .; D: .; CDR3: CASTGTRDSNQPQHF; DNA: TGTGCCAGTACGGGGACCAGGGATAGCAATCAGCCCCAGCATTTT
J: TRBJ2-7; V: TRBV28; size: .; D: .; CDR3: CASRPGYHRVRLYEQYF; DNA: TGTGCCAGCAGGCCCGGGTATCACAGGGTCCGCCTCTACGAGCAGTACTTC
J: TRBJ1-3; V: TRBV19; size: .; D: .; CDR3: CASSISGNTIYF; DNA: TGTGCCAGTAGTATATCTGGAAACACCATATATTTT
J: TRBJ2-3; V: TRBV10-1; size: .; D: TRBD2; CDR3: CATSPSTSANTDTQYF; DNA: TGCGCCACCAGCCCTTCGACTAGCGCTAACACAGATACGCAGTATTTT
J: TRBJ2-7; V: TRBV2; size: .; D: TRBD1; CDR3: CASSYTGTGTKNSYEQYF; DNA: TGTGCCAGCAGTTACACCGGGACAGGGACCAAAAACTCCTACGAGCAGTACTTC
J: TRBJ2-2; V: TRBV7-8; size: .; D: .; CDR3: CASSFGLNTGELFF; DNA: TGTGCCAGCAGCTTCGGGTTGAACACCGGGGAGCTGTTTTTT
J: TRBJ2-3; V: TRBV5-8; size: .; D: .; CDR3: CASSLISSADTQYF; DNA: TGTGCCAGCAGCTTGATTTCGTCGGCAGATACGCAGTATTTT
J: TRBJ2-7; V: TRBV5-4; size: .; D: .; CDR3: CASSFSTQRGEQYF; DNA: TGTGCCAGCAGCTTTTCGACGCAACGAGGGGAGCAGTACTTC
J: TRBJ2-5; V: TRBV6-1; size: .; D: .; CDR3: CASSEWAGSETQYF; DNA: TGTGCCAGCAGTGAATGGGCAGGCTCAGAGACCCAGTACTTC
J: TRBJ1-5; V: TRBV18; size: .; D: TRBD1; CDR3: CASSPQGQGNQPQHF; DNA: TGTGCCAGCTCACCCCAAGGACAGGGCAATCAGCCCCAGCATTTT